The 7 T cell receptor beta chains listed next were all sequenced from one sample in a study of blood T cell repertoires in COVID-19. Here immunoSEQ multiplex PCR was the method, and the copy in TCRdb shows in-frame clones only, minus some. Of approximately 250,000 clones in the sample, just under 90% were seen once. Specimen: PBMCs or T cells enriched from blood (not recorded which). These receptors were obtained from a woman aged 25-40 years with acute COVID-19.

The rearrangement links TRBV11-1 to TRBJ2-1; weak D call: TRBD2 (5 bases). Trimming removed 5 bases from V and 0 bases from J, with 14 bases in between. The CDR3 loop spans 16 amino acids. Germline CDR1 is SGHAT and CDR2 is FQDESV (reference sequence). In nucleotides, the CDR3 is TGTGCCAGCAGCCTGCGGACTCAGAGCTCCTACAATGAGCAGTTCTTC. Encoded protein: CASSLRTQSSYNEQFF.

The V gene is TRBV6-2 or TRBV6-3, the J gene TRBJ1-5; the match to TRBD1 covers 9 bases. This CDR3 comprises 18 residues. With 5 bases clipped from V and 6 bases from J, the junction kept 17 bases outside the gene matches. Germline CDR1 is MNHEY and CDR2 is SVGEGT. CDR3 nucleotide sequence: TGTGCCAGCAGTAGTCCCGGGACAGGGAACCGTGTTCCTCAGCCCCAGCATTTT. Amino acids: CASSSPGTGNRVPQPQHF.

The chain couples TRBV6-5 to TRBJ2-2; TRBD2 matches at 10 bases. The CDR3 extends over 15 amino acids. Germline-derived CDR1 and CDR2 are MNHEY and SVGAGI. Trimming at V came to 2 bases and at J to 5 bases, leaving 2 bases not matched to a gene. The CDR3 coding sequence is TGTGCCAGCAGTTACGCTAGCGGGAGTACCGGGGAGCTGTTTTTT. It translates to CASSYASGSTGELFF.

The chain joins TRBV4-1 to TRBJ1-3; 7 bases agree with TRBD1. The CDR3 runs to 15 residues. Per germline, CDR1 MGHRA and CDR2 YSYEKL. The trim removed 2 bases at V and 8 bases at J, leaving 9 bases unmatched. CDR3 region: CASSQPTGRPDTIYF. CDR3 in DNA: TGCGCCAGCAGCCAACCGACAGGGAGACCGGACACCATATATTTT.

In this sample, this clone turned up once. The genes are TRBV4-1 and TRBJ1-5, with no clear D. The V end lost 4 bases, the J end lost 3 bases, and 10 bases lay between the germline ends. Germline V CDR1 and CDR2: MGHRA, YSYEKL. The CDR3 extends over 14 amino acids. CDR3 in amino acids: CASSPRRDNQPQHF. For the CDR3, the DNA is TGCGCCAGCAGCCCACGACGGGACAATCAGCCCCAGCATTTT.

The rearrangement links TRBV24-1 to TRBJ2-7, with D maybe TRBD2 (5 bases). V was shortened by 2 bases and J by 5 bases, with 12 bases between the two germline ends. CDR3 length: 14 residues. The V gene's germline CDR1 is KGHDR and CDR2 SFDVKD. The DNA for the CDR3 is TGTGCCACCAGTGATTCCGGGGTGGGAAACGAGCAGTACTTC. This gives the protein CATSDSGVGNEQYF.

The CDR3 DNA follows: TGTGCCAGCAGCCAACAACCTTTGGGACTTCAAGAGACCCAGTACTTC. Amino acids: CASSQQPLGLQETQYF. J is TRBJ2-5 and V is TRBV14; D perhaps matches TRBD2 (6 bases). The CDR3 has 16 amino acids. V gave up 2 bases and J gave up 2 bases, with 15 bases separating them. Germline-derived CDR1 and CDR2 are SGHDN and FVKESK.